Sequencing of this T cell receptor beta chain was carried out in a study of healthy donors' naive CD4 and CD8 T cells. On the study more broadly: Donors spanned ages 20-25, 40-50 and 60-70 years, half female.

There are a few counts of this clonotype. TCR libraries were built from about 520 ng of total RNA by linear amplification. TCRdb re-derived calls from the reads in MiXCR, one entry per CDR3 protein. The data show around 180,000 distinct CDR3 sequences, with around 74% seen just once and roughly 2.3% held by the top ten. The germline V gene has CDR1 ENHRY and CDR2 SYGVKD. V was clipped by 10 bases and J by 7 bases, with 11 bases between them. The CDR3 loop spans 12 amino acids. The rearrangement joins TRBV10-3 to TRBJ1-6; D may be TRBD1 (5 bases). Sample: naive CD4+ and CD8+ T cells sorted from blood, pooled from several donors. This sequence was found in a pool of human donors in good health; the sample pools cells from several healthy donors. The CDR3 nucleotides are TGTGCCACAGGCGGGGGGAATTCACCCCTCCACTTT. It is translated as CATGGGNSPLHF.